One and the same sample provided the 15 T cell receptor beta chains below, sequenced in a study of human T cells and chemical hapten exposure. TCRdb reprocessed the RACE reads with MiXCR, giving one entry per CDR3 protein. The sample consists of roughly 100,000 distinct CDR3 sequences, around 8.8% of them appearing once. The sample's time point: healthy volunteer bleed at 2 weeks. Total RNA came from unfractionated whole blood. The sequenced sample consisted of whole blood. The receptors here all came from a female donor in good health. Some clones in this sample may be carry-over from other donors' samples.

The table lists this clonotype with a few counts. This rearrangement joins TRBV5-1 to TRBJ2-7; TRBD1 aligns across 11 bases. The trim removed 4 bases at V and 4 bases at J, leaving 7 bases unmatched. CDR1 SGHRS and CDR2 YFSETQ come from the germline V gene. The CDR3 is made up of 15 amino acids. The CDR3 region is CASSPRTGGGYEQYF. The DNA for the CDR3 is TGCGCCAGCAGCCCTCGGACAGGGGGCGGTTACGAGCAGTACTTC.

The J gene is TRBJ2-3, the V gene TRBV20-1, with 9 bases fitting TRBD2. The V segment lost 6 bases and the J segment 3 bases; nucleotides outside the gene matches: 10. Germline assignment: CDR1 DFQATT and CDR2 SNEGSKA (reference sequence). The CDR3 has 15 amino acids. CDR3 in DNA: TGCAGTGCGGCTCCGGGACTAGCCCCTACAGATACGCAGTATTTT. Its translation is CSAAPGLAPTDTQYF.

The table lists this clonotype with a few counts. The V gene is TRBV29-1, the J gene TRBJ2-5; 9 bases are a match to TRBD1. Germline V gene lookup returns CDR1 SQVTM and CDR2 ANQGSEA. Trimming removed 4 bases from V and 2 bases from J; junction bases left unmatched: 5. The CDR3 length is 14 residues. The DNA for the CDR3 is TGCAGCGTTGTACAGGGGGCCGTTCAAGAGACCCAGTACTTC. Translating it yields CSVVQGAVQETQYF.

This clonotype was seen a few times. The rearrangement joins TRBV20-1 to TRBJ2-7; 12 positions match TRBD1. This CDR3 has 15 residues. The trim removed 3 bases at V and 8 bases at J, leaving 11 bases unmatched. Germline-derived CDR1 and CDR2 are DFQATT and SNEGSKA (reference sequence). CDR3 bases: TGCAGTGCTAGGGATACCGGGACAGGGGGCTTTCAGCAGTACTTC. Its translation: CSARDTGTGGFQQYF.

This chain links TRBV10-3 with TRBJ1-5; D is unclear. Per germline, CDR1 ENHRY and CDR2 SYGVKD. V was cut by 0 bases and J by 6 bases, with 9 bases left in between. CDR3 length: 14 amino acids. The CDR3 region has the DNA TGTGCCATCAGTGAGTCAGGGTATCCTCAGCCCCAGCATTTT. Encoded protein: CAISESGYPQPQHF.

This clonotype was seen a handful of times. The CDR3 loop is CASSSRGGSTDTQYF. The CDR3 DNA reads as TGTGCCAGCAGTTCACGGGGAGGGAGCACAGATACGCAGTATTTT. This chain joins TRBV6-5 and TRBJ2-3; the match to TRBD2 covers 7 bases. In germline, CDR1 is MNHEY, CDR2 SVGAGI. The V gene end was trimmed by 4 bases and the J gene end by 0 bases; junction bases not matched to a gene: 4. The CDR3 loop spans 15 amino acids.

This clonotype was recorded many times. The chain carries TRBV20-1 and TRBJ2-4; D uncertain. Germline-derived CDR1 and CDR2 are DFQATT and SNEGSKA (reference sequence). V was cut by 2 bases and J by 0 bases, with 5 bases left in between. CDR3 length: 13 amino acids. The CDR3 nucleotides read TGCAGTGCTAGAAGTCTAGCCAAAAACATTCAGTACTTC. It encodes CSARSLAKNIQYF.

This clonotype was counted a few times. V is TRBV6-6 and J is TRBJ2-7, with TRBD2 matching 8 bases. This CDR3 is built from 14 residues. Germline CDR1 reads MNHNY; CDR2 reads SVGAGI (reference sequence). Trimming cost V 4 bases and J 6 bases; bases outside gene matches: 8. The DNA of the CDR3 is TGTGCCAGCAGTTCGGCGGGAGGAGGTGGCGAGCAGTACTTC. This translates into CASSSAGGGGEQYF.

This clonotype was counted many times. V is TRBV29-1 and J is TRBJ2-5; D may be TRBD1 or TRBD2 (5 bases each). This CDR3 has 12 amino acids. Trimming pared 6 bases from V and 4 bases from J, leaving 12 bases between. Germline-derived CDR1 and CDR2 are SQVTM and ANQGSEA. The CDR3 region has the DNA TGCAGCGTCTGGGGGAGCAGAGAGACCCAGTACTTC. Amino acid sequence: CSVWGSRETQYF.

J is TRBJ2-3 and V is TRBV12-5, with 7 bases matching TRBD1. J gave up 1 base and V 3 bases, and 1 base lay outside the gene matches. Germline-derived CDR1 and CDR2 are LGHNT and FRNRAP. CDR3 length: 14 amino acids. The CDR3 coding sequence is TGTGCTAGTGGTTTCGGACAGGGCACAGATACGCAGTATTTT. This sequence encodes CASGFGQGTDTQYF.

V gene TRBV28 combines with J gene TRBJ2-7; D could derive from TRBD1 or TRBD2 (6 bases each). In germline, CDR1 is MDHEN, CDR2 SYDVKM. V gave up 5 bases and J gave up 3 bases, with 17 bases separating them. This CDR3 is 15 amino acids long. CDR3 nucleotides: TGTGCCAGCAGTCAAGTACGGGGGCCCTACTACGAGCAGTACTTC. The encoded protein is CASSQVRGPYYEQYF.

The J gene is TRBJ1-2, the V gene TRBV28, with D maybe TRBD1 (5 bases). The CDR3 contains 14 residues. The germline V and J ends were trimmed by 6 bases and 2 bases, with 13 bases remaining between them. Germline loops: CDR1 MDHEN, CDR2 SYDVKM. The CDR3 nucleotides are TGTGCCAGCAGCCCACCGCAGGGAAACTATGGCTACACCTTC. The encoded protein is CASSPPQGNYGYTF.

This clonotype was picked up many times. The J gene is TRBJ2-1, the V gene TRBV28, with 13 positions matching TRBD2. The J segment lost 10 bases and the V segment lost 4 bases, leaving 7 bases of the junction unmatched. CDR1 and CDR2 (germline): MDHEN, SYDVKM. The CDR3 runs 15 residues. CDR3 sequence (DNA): TGTGCCAGCAGTTCTTGGACTAGCGGGAGAAACGAGCAGTTCTTC. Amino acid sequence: CASSSWTSGRNEQFF.

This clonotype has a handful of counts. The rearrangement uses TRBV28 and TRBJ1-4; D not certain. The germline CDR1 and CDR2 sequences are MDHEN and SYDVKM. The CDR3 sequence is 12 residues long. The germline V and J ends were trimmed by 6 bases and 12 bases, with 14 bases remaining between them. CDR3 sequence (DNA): TGTGCCAGCAGATTTAGCCGGGAAGAACTGTTTTTT. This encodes CASRFSREELFF.

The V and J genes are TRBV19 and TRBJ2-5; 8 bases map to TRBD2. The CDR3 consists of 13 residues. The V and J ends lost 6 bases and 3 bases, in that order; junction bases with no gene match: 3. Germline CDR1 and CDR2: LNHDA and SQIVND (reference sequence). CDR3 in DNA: TGTGCCAGTAGCATTAGCGGGGAAGAGACCCAGTACTTC. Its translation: CASSISGEETQYF.